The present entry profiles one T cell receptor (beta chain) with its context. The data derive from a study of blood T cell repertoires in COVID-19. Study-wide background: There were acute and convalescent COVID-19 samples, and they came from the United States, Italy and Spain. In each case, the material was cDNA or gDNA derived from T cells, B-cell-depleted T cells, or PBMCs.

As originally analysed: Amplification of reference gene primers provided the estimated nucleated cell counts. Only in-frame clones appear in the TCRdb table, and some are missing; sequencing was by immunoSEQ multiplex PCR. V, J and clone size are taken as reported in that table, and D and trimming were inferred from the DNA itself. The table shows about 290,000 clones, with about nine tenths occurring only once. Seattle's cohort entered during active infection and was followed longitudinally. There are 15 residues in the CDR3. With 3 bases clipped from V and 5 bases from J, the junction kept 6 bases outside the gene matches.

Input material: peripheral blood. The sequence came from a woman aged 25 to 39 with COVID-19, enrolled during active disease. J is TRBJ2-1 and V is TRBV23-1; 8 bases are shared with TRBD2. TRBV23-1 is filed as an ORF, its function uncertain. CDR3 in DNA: TGCGCCAGCAGTCACCCGACTAGCGTTGACAATGAGCAGTTCTTC. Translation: CASSHPTSVDNEQFF.